The 29 T cell receptor beta chains below all came from one sample that was sequenced in a study of blood T cell repertoires in COVID-19. Libraries were prepared by immunoSEQ multiplex PCR; TCRdb keeps only in-frame clonotypes and omits some of them. The sample contains approximately 85,000 clones, 70% to 90% of which appear only once. The sample was peripheral blood. Receptors originate from a human donor in a cohort sampled during active COVID-19.

This clone was seen many times. The chain carries TRBV5-1 and TRBJ1-4; perhaps TRBD1 as D (5 bases). The length of the CDR3 is 14 residues. Germline lookup yields CDR1 SGHRS and CDR2 YFSETQ. The V gene lost 5 bases and the J gene lost 7 bases, with 15 bases spanning the gap. This chain's CDR3 is CASRPGGGSEKLFF. For the CDR3, the DNA is TGCGCCAGCAGACCGGGGGGAGGGAGTGAAAAACTGTTTTTT.

This clone occurred a few times. This chain uses TRBV5-1 with TRBJ2-5; weak D call: TRBD1 (5 bases). The CDR3 has 14 amino acids. Germline CDR1 reads SGHRS; CDR2 reads YFSETQ. The V and J ends lost 5 bases and 5 bases respectively, with 16 bases between them. The CDR3 spells CASSNAQKGETQYF. DNA of the CDR3: TGCGCCAGCAGTAATGCCCAGAAGGGGGAGACCCAGTACTTC.

In this sample, this clone turned up a few times. The DNA for the CDR3 is TGTGCCAGCGCAGGGGCGCGATTTGAAAAACTGTTTTTT. The encoded protein is CASAGARFEKLFF. The V and J genes are TRBV19 and TRBJ1-4, with D maybe TRBD1 (6 bases). V was clipped by 9 bases and J by 7 bases, with 15 bases between them. This CDR3 has 13 residues. Germline lookup yields CDR1 LNHDA and CDR2 SQIVND (reference sequence).

The chain combines TRBV3-1 (or the pseudogene TRBV3-2) with TRBJ1-1, with D tentatively TRBD1 (5 bases). Germline lookup yields CDR1 LGHDT and CDR2 YNNKEL (reference sequence). CDR3 length equals 14 residues. Deletions cut 2 bases from V and 4 bases from J, with 11 bases between. CDR3: CASSQREGTTEAFF. The DNA for the CDR3 is TGTGCCAGCAGCCAAAGGGAGGGGACCACTGAAGCTTTCTTT.

The chain couples TRBV6-5 to TRBJ1-1; D is uncertain. The V end lost 4 bases, the J end lost 0 bases, and 9 bases lay between the germline ends. Germline V gene lookup returns CDR1 MNHEY and CDR2 SVGAGI. This CDR3 spans 14 amino acids. CDR3 amino acids: CASSSGLMNTEAFF. The CDR3 DNA reads TGTGCCAGCAGTTCGGGTTTGATGAACACTGAAGCTTTCTTT.

V usage is TRBV11-3 and J usage is TRBJ1-1, with D tentatively TRBD1 (5 bases). In germline, CDR1 is SGHNT, CDR2 YENEEA. The CDR3 is 14 amino acids. Trimming removed 3 bases from V and 4 bases from J, with 12 bases in between. CDR3 sequence (DNA): TGTGCCAGCAGCTTCTCAGGGACTGCCACTGAAGCTTTCTTT. Protein sequence: CASSFSGTATEAFF.

J is TRBJ2-6 and V is TRBV27, with TRBD1 as a possible D gene (5 bases). The CDR3 contains 14 residues. Germline lookup yields CDR1 MNHEY and CDR2 SMNVEV (reference sequence). V shed 6 bases and J shed 1 base, with 7 bases lying between them. The CDR3 loop is CASRRGSGANVLTF. As DNA, the CDR3 is TGTGCCAGCAGAAGGGGTTCTGGGGCCAACGTCCTGACTTTC.

This clone was observed once. V and J are TRBV18 and TRBJ1-4; 7 bases line up with TRBD1. The germline V gene has CDR1 KGHSH and CDR2 LQKENI. The V gene end was trimmed by 3 bases and the J gene end by 8 bases; junction bases not matched to a gene: 6. There are 14 residues in the CDR3. The CDR3 DNA follows: TGTGCCAGCTCACCGACAGGGAAAAGGGAAAAACTGTTTTTT. The encoded protein is CASSPTGKREKLFF.

V gene TRBV19 combines with J gene TRBJ2-7, with TRBD1 identical over 9 bases. Losses at the gene ends were 5 bases for V and 0 bases for J; bases not matched to a gene: 2. The CDR3 consists of 14 residues. Germline V gene lookup returns CDR1 LNHDA and CDR2 SQIVND (reference sequence). The DNA of the CDR3 is TGTGCCAGTAGTGACAGGGGGATCTCCTACGAGCAGTACTTC. Its translation is CASSDRGISYEQYF.

The chain uses TRBV24-1 and TRBJ2-7; the D is unclear. CDR1 is KGHDR and CDR2 is SFDVKD in the germline V gene. The length of the CDR3 is 14 residues. The V end lost 2 bases, the J end lost 2 bases, and 9 bases lay between the germline ends. The CDR3 DNA reads as TGTGCCACCAGTGATTCGAGGCACACCTACGAGCAGTACTTC. It specifies CATSDSRHTYEQYF.

The chain combines TRBV7-2 with TRBJ1-5, with D possibly being TRBD1 (5 bases). Germline values: CDR1 SGHTA, CDR2 FQGNSA. With 0 bases removed from V and 7 bases from J, the gap between germline ends came to 7 bases. The CDR3 spans 13 residues. The CDR3, as DNA: TGTGCCAGCAGCTTAGCGGGGCTCCAGCCCCAGCATTTT. Protein sequence: CASSLAGLQPQHF.

This chain connects TRBV30 to TRBJ2-3; 11 bases fit TRBD1. The CDR3 has 15 amino acids. Trimming removed 3 bases from V and 2 bases from J; junction bases left unmatched: 4. In germline, CDR1 is GTSNPN, CDR2 SVGIG (reference sequence). The CDR3 spells CAWRDRGRLTDTQYF. The CDR3 DNA reads as TGTGCCTGGAGGGACAGGGGGCGCCTCACAGATACGCAGTATTTT.

The chain carries TRBV18 and TRBJ1-1, with 9 bases fitting TRBD1. From germline, CDR1 is KGHSH and CDR2 LQKENI. This CDR3 has 14 amino acids. Trimming cost V 6 bases and J 5 bases; bases outside gene matches: 7. As DNA, the CDR3 is TGTGCCAGCTCGGCTGGACAGGGGAGGACTGAAGCTTTCTTT. Translated, it gives CASSAGQGRTEAFF.

This clone was observed a handful of times. The V call is TRBV7-8, the J call TRBJ2-7; D remains ambiguous. The length of the CDR3 is 14 residues. The germline V and J ends were trimmed by 1 base and 3 bases, with 10 bases remaining between them. The germline V gene encodes CDR1 SGHVS and CDR2 FQNEAQ. CDR3 residues: CASSLVASNYEQYF. CDR3 bases: TGTGCCAGCAGCTTAGTGGCCTCGAACTACGAGCAGTACTTC.

The V call is TRBV4-1, the J call TRBJ2-3; tentative D call: TRBD2 (5 bases). CDR3 length: 15 residues. The V and J ends lost 0 bases and 1 base respectively, with 8 bases between them. From germline, CDR1 is MGHRA and CDR2 YSYEKL. CDR3 in amino acids: CASSQENGGTDTQYF. CDR3 nucleotide sequence: TGCGCCAGCAGCCAAGAAAACGGGGGCACAGATACGCAGTATTTT.

The V call is TRBV27, the J call TRBJ1-3; 9 nucleotides agree with TRBD1. Germline loops: CDR1 MNHEY, CDR2 SMNVEV (reference sequence). This CDR3 comprises 15 residues. J lost 2 bases, V lost 5 bases, and 4 bases had no gene match. DNA for the CDR3: TGTGCCAGCAGTCGTCACAGGGGGCCTGGAAACACCATATATTTT. Translating gives CASSRHRGPGNTIYF.

This clone appeared once. The chain uses TRBV18 and TRBJ1-5, with a weak D call TRBD1 (5 bases). V lost 3 bases, J lost 7 bases, and 13 bases lay in between. Germline V CDR1 and CDR2: KGHSH, LQKENI. CDR3 length: 14 amino acids. The CDR3 here is CASSPRQGEQPQHF. For the CDR3, the DNA is TGTGCCAGCTCACCTAGGCAGGGCGAGCAGCCCCAGCATTTT.

V gene TRBV6-5 combines with J gene TRBJ1-4, with D possibly TRBD1 on 5 matching bases. The V gene's germline CDR1 is MNHEY and CDR2 SVGAGI. This CDR3 region has 16 residues. V gave up 3 bases and J gave up 4 bases, with 15 bases separating them. The CDR3 loop is CASSYGGVRVNEKLFF. CDR3 in DNA: TGTGCCAGCAGTTATGGGGGGGTAAGGGTTAATGAAAAACTGTTTTTT.

The chain carries TRBV5-1 and TRBJ1-2, with TRBD1 identical over 9 bases. Germline CDR1 and CDR2: SGHRS and YFSETQ. The CDR3 has 15 amino acids. Trimming took 0 bases from V and 5 from J; bases not matched to a gene: 5. The CDR3 region is CASSLDQTGGYGYTF. The CDR3 DNA reads TGCGCCAGCAGCTTGGATCAGACAGGGGGTTATGGCTACACCTTC.

J is TRBJ1-2 and V is TRBV5-5, with D possibly matching TRBD1 (5 bases). There are 17 residues in the CDR3. Trimming stripped 4 bases from V and 7 bases from J, with 26 bases between. Germline CDR1 reads SGHKS; CDR2 reads YYEKEE (reference sequence). This chain's CDR3 is CASSLTPGPQGGSGYTF. In DNA form, the CDR3 reads TGTGCCAGCAGCCTTACCCCCGGGCCGCAGGGAGGATCTGGCTACACCTTC.

V is TRBV5-6 and J is TRBJ2-7, with D perhaps TRBD2 (6 bases). The germline V and J ends were trimmed by 4 bases and 6 bases, with 11 bases remaining between them. The CDR3 has 12 residues. Germline values: CDR1 SGHDT, CDR2 YYEEEE. The CDR3 here is CASSLGGIEQYF. The DNA of the CDR3 is TGTGCCAGCAGCCTCGGAGGGATCGAGCAGTACTTC.

The chain couples TRBV10-2 to TRBJ2-1, with a tentative D call TRBD1 (5 bases). V lost 6 bases to trimming and J lost 3 bases, with 9 bases between them. CDR3 length equals 13 residues. Looked up from germline, CDR1 is WSHSY and CDR2 is SAAADI. CDR3 nucleotide sequence: TGCGCCAGCAGCGCAGGGTTCTACAATGAGCAGTTCTTC. Amino acids: CASSAGFYNEQFF.

This clone was detected a few times. The chain is built from TRBV4-1 and TRBJ2-7; 9 nucleotides line up with TRBD1. CDR3 length equals 16 residues. Looked up from germline, CDR1 is MGHRA and CDR2 is YSYEKL. V was clipped by 0 bases and J by 5 bases; unmatched bases: 8. CDR3 DNA sequence: TGCGCCAGCAGCCAAGATACGGGGACAGGGTCCCACGAGCAGTACTTC. Translated: CASSQDTGTGSHEQYF.

The CDR3 coding sequence is TGCGCCAGCAGCCAAGCACAGGGCCGGGATACGCAGTATTTT. Its translation is CASSQAQGRDTQYF. The rearrangement uses TRBV4-3 and TRBJ2-3; TRBD1 is a possible D gene (6 bases). The V gene's germline CDR1 is LGHNA and CDR2 YSLEER. The CDR3 sequence is 14 residues long. The V and J ends lost 1 base and 6 bases respectively, with 11 bases between them.

This sequence joins TRBV19 and TRBJ1-1; unclear D gene. Germline V gives CDR1 LNHDA, CDR2 SQIVND (reference sequence). V lost 5 bases, J lost 4 bases, and 8 bases lay in between. The CDR3 is 12 residues long. CDR3 residues: CASSPPGTEAFF. The CDR3 coding sequence is TGTGCCAGTAGTCCCCCCGGCACTGAAGCTTTCTTT. Full variable domain (rest looked up from reference TRBV19 and TRBJ1-1): DGGITQSPKYLFRKEGQNVTLSCEQNLNHDAMYWYRQDPGQGLRLIYYSQIVNDFQKGDIAEGYSVSREKKESFPLTVTSAQKNPTAFYLCASSPPGTEAFFGQGTRLTVV.

This sequence joins TRBV7-8 and TRBJ1-1, with D tentatively TRBD1 (6 bases). Germline V gene sequence: CDR1 SGHVS, CDR2 FQNEAQ. V was pared by 3 bases and J by 3 bases, with 14 bases between. CDR3 size: 15 residues. The CDR3: CASSLTGYGHTEAFF. In DNA, the CDR3 is TGTGCCAGCAGCTTGACAGGTTATGGGCACACTGAAGCTTTCTTT. Full variable domain (outside the CDR3, taken from reference TRBV7-8 and TRBJ1-1): GAGVSQSPRYKVAKRGQDVALRCDPISGHVSLFWYQQALGQGPEFLTYFQNEAQLDKSGLPSDRFFAERPEGSVSTLKIQRTQQEDSAVYLCASSLTGYGHTEAFFGQGTRLTVV.

The chain couples TRBV15 to TRBJ1-2, with D hard to call. V was cut by 1 base and J by 8 bases, with 11 bases left in between. The CDR3 sequence is 13 residues long. The germline V gene encodes CDR1 LNHNV and CDR2 YYDKDF (reference sequence). The chain's CDR3 is CATSRGAQEGYTF. The CDR3 region has the DNA TGTGCCACCAGCAGAGGGGCCCAGGAAGGCTACACCTTC.

CDR3 DNA sequence: TGCGCCAGTCTCCCCGGGACAGGGGGCAGGATTGGTCAGCCCCAGCATTTT. Translating it yields CASLPGTGGRIGQPQHF. The rearrangement joins TRBV4-1 to TRBJ1-5; 12 bases line up with TRBD1. This CDR3 region has 17 residues. From germline, CDR1 is MGHRA and CDR2 YSYEKL. V was clipped by 9 bases and J by 6 bases; unmatched bases: 15.

The chain combines TRBV5-1 with TRBJ2-5; 9 positions match TRBD2. V was clipped by 3 bases and J by 0 bases; unmatched bases: 6. Germline loops: CDR1 SGHRS, CDR2 YFSETQ. The CDR3 spans 16 residues. The chain's CDR3 is CASSWEIAGDQETQYF. Written as DNA, the CDR3 is TGCGCCAGCAGCTGGGAAATAGCGGGGGACCAAGAGACCCAGTACTTC. The variable domain in full, with the rest retrieved from reference TRBV5-1 and TRBJ2-5, is KAGVTQTPRYLIKTRGQQVTLSCSPISGHRSVSWYQQTPGQGLQFLFEYFSETQRNKGNFPGRFSGRQFSNSRSEMNVSTLELGDSALYLCASSWEIAGDQETQYFGPGTRLLVL.